These 3 T cell receptor beta chains were all obtained from the same sample, sequenced in a study of T-cell memory formation after mild COVID-19. In TCRdb, the 5' RACE reads were re-called with MiXCR into one record per CDR3 protein. The data hold 210,000 or so distinct CDR3 sequences, with approximately 16% observed a single time. Sequencing was done on a sample of PBMCs or a T cell subset sorted from them (not recorded which). The receptors were gathered from an adult woman who had mild COVID-19 (a few samples of this study predate the infection). Cell type and time point are not known.

Only a few counts were recorded for this clonotype. The chain is built from TRBV5-5 and TRBJ1-1; 10 bases are a match to TRBD1. Losses at the gene ends were 3 bases for V and 1 base for J; bases not matched to a gene: 15. The CDR3 has 19 residues. Per germline, CDR1 SGHKS and CDR2 YYEKEE (reference sequence). The CDR3 spells CASSSRYVGQGDSNTEAFF. CDR3 in DNA: TGTGCCAGCAGCTCTCGGTACGTAGGACAGGGGGACTCGAACACTGAAGCTTTCTTT.

This clonotype was counted a few times. The gene calls are TRBV18 and TRBJ2-7; 7 bases map to TRBD1. Germline loops: CDR1 KGHSH, CDR2 LQKENI. V lost 4 bases, J lost 2 bases, and 5 bases stayed unmatched. This CDR3 region has 14 residues. CDR3 in DNA: TGTGCCAGCTCACACGGGACAGAGACCTACGAGCAGTACTTC. Residues: CASSHGTETYEQYF.

The chain has TRBV4-3 and TRBJ2-7; TRBD1 matches at 7 bases. J was trimmed by 3 bases and V by 0 bases; bases with no gene match: 8. This CDR3 has 16 residues. CDR1 and CDR2 from the germline V gene are LGHNA and YSLEER. The CDR3 DNA sequence: TGCGCCAGCAGCCAAGATTTTTCGACAGGGAGCTACGAGCAGTACTTC. Amino acids: CASSQDFSTGSYEQYF.